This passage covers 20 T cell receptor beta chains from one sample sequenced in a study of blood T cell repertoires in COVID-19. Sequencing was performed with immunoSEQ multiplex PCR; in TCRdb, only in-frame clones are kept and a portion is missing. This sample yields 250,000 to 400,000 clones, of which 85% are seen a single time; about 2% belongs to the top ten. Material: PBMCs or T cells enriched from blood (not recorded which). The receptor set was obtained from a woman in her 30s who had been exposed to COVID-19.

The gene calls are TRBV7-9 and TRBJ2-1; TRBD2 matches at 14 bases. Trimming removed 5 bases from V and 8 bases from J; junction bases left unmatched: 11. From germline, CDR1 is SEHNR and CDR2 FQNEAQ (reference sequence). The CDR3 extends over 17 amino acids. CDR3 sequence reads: CASSPPVGGLAGDEQFF. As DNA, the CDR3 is TGTGCCAGCAGCCCACCAGTCGGGGGACTAGCGGGGGATGAGCAGTTCTTC. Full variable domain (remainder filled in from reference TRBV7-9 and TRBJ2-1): DTGVSQNPRHKITKRGQNVTFRCDPISEHNRLYWYRQTLGQGPEFLTYFQNEAQLEKSRLLSDRFSAERPKGSFSTLEIQRTEQGDSAMYLCASSPPVGGLAGDEQFFGPGTRLTVL.

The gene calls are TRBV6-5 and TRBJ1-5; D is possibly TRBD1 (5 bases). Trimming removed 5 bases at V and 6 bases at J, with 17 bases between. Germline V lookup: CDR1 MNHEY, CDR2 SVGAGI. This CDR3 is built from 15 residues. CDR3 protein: CASSPRVMEGQPQHF. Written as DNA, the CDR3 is TGTGCCAGCAGTCCCAGGGTGATGGAGGGTCAGCCCCAGCATTTT.

The CDR3 region has the DNA TGTGCCAGCTCACCTAGTAGGGGAGGCGACACTGAAGCTTTCTTT. Residues: CASSPSRGGDTEAFF. The chain couples TRBV18 to TRBJ1-1, with D perhaps matching TRBD1 (5 bases). The CDR3 runs 15 residues. Germline V gene sequence: CDR1 KGHSH, CDR2 LQKENI. The ends were cut back, 3 bases at V and 3 bases at J, with 14 bases in the middle.

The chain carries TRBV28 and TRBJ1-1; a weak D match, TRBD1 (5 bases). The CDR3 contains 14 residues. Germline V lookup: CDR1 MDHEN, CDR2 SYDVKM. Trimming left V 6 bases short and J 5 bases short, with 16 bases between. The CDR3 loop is CASSLNAGGTEAFF. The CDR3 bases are TGTGCCAGCAGCCTCAACGCGGGGGGAACTGAAGCTTTCTTT.

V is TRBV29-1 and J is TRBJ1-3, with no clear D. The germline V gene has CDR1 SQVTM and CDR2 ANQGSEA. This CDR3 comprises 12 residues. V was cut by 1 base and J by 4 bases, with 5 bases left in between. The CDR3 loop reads CSVEGAGNTIYF. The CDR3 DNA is TGCAGCGTTGAAGGGGCCGGAAACACCATATATTTT.

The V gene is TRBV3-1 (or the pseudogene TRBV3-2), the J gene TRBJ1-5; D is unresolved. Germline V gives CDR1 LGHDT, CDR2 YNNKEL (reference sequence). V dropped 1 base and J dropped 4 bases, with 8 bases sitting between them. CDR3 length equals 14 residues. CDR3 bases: TGTGCCAGCAGCCAAGGTCGGGGAAATCAGCCCCAGCATTTT. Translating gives CASSQGRGNQPQHF.

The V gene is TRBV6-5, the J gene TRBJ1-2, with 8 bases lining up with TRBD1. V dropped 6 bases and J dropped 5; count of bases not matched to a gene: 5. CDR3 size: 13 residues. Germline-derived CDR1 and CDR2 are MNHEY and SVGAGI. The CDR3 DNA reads TGTGCCAGCAGGGTGACAGGGGCGTATGGCTACACCTTC. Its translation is CASRVTGAYGYTF.

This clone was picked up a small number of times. CDR3 nucleotide sequence: TGTGCCAGCAGCCAGGGACAGGGTGTTCATAATTCACCCCTCCACTTT. Its protein product is CASSQGQGVHNSPLHF. The rearrangement uses TRBV4-2 and TRBJ1-6; 9 bases line up with TRBD1. The CDR3 covers 16 residues. J lost 5 bases, V lost 3 bases, and 5 bases had no gene match. The germline CDR1 and CDR2 sequences are LGHNA and YNFKEQ.

In DNA, the CDR3 is TGTGCCAGCATTGGCTCCAACACCGGGGAGCTGTTTTTT. Its protein is CASIGSNTGELFF. The chain uses TRBV27 and TRBJ2-2; D gene uncertain. This CDR3 is built from 13 residues. Trimming took off 7 bases at V and 2 bases at J, with 8 bases between the two ends. Looked up from germline, CDR1 is MNHEY and CDR2 is SMNVEV (reference sequence).

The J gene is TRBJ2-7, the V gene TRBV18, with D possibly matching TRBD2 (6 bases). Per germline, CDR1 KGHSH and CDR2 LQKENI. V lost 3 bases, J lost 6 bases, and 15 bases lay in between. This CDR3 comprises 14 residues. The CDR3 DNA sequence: TGTGCCAGCTCACCCCCCACGCGGGAACGCGAGCAGTACTTC. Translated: CASSPPTREREQYF.

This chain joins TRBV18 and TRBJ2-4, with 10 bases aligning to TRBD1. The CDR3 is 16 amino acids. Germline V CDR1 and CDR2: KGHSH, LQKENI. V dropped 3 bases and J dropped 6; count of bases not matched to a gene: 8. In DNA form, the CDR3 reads TGTGCCAGCTCACCTCAGACAGGGGGCGGCGGAAACATTCAGTACTTC. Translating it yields CASSPQTGGGGNIQYF.

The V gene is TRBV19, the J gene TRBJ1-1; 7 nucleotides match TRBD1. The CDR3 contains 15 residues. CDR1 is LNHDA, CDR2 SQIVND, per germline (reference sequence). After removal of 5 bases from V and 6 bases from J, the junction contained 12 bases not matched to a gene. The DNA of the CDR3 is TGTGCCAGTAGTCCCCGAAACAGGGGTGGACCTGAAGCTTTCTTT. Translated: CASSPRNRGGPEAFF.

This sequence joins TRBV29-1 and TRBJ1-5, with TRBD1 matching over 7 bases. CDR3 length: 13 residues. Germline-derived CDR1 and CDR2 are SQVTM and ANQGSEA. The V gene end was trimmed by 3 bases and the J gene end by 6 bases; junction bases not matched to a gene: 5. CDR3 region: CSVEGQTGQPQHF. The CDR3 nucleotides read TGCAGCGTTGAGGGACAGACGGGTCAGCCCCAGCATTTT.

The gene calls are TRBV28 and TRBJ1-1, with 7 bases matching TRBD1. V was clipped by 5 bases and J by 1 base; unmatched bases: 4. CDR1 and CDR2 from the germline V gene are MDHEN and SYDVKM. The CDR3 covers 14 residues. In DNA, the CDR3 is TGTGCCAGCAGTCCGGGACAGCCGAACACTGAAGCTTTCTTT. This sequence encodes CASSPGQPNTEAFF.

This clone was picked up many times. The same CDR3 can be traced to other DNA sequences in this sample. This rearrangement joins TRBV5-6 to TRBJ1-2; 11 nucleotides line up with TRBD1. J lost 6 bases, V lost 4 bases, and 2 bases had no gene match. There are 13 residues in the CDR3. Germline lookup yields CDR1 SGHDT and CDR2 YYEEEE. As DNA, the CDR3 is TGTGCCAGCAGCCTGGGACAGGGGGATGGCTACACCTTC. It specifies CASSLGQGDGYTF. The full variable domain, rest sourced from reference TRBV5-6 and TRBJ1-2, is DAGVTQSPTHLIKTRGQQVTLRCSPKSGHDTVSWYQQALGQGPQFIFQYYEEEERQRGNFPDRFSGHQFPNYSSELNVNALLLGDSALYLCASSLGQGDGYTFGSGTRLTVV.

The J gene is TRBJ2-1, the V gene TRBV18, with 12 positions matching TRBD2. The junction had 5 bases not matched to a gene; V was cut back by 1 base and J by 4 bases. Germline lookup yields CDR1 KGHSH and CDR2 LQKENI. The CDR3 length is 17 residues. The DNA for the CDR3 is TGTGCCAGCTCACCACTACCGGGACTAGCGGGTTACAATGAGCAGTTCTTC. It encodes CASSPLPGLAGYNEQFF.

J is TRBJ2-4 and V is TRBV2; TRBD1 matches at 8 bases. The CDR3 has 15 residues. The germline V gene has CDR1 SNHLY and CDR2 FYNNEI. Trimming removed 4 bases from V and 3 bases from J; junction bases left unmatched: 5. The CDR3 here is CASSASGTGKNIQYF. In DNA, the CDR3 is TGTGCCAGCAGTGCATCCGGGACAGGCAAAAACATTCAGTACTTC.

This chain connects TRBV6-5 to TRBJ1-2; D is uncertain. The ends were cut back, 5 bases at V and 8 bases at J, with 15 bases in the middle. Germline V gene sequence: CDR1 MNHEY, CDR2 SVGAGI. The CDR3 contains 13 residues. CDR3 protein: CASSPGPARGYTF. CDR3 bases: TGTGCCAGCAGTCCGGGTCCGGCTCGGGGCTACACCTTC.

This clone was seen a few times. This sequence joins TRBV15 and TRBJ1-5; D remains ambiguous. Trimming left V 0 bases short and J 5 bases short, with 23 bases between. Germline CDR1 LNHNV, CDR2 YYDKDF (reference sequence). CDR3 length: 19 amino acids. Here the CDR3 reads CATSRDRMSRLEADQPQHF. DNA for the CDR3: TGTGCCACCAGCAGAGACCGGATGAGCCGGTTGGAGGCAGATCAGCCCCAGCATTTT.

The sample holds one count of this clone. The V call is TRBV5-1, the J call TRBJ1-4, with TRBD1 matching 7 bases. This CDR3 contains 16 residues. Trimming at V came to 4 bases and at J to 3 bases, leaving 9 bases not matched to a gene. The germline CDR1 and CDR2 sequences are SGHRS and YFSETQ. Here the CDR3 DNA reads TGCGCCAGCAGCCCGGGACAGATTTCTTCTAATGAAAAACTGTTTTTT. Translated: CASSPGQISSNEKLFF. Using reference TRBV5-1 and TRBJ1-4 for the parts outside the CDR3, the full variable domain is KAGVTQTPRYLIKTRGQQVTLSCSPISGHRSVSWYQQTPGQGLQFLFEYFSETQRNKGNFPGRFSGRQFSNSRSEMNVSTLELGDSALYLCASSPGQISSNEKLFFGSGTQLSVL.